The rows below give T cell receptor beta chains drawn from one sample of a study of regulatory T cells in long-lasting Graves disease. A single record per CDR3 protein comes from TCRdb applying MiXCR to the multiplex PCR reads. The sample carries about 320,000 distinct CDR3 sequences, about 18% recorded once. This material consisted of peripheral blood mononuclear cells (PBMCs), taken at new diagnosis, from a patient treated with antithyroid drugs. These receptors were taken from a female donor with Graves disease. CDR3s include the opening cysteine and the closing phenylalanine or tryptophan. Fields, in order: V gene, clone size, D gene, J gene, CDR3 DNA, CDR3 protein. A D gene is named only where the DNA matches it firmly. Clone size appears in some rows only: once, few, many, or a class for an expanded clone.

TRBV5-1	-	-	TRBJ2-1	TGCGCCAGCAGCCCCGACGCAGTTGGAGTCGGAAATGAGCAGTTCTTC	CASSPDAVGVGNEQFF
TRBV12-3/TRBV12-4	many	-	TRBJ2-5	TGTGCCAGCAGAACCAACGGGGGACAAGAGACCCAGTACTTC	CASRTNGGQETQYF
TRBV2	many	-	TRBJ2-5	TGTGCCAGCAGTGTATCGGAGACCCAGTACTTC	CASSVSETQYF
TRBV7-6	-	-	TRBJ2-3	TGTGCCAGCAGCACGCAAGTTATGGGGGCGGTGACAGATACGCAGTATTTT	CASSTQVMGAVTDTQYF
TRBV6-1	many	-	TRBJ2-7	TGTGCCAGCAGGCTCGGACGAAGCTCCTACGAGCAGTACTTC	CASRLGRSSYEQYF
TRBV3-1	-	-	TRBJ1-1	TGTGCCAGCAGCCAAGGAGTTCAAGACAAAGCTTTCTTT	CASSQGVQDKAFF
TRBV20-1	once	TRBD2	TRBJ2-5	TGCAGTGCTAGAGATGCCGGGACTAGCGAAGAGACCCAGTACTTC	CSARDAGTSEETQYF
TRBV20-1	few	TRBD2	TRBJ2-1	TGCAGTGCTAGAGATTGGAGGGAGGAAGGGACTAGCTACAATGAGCAGTTCTTC	CSARDWREEGTSYNEQFF
TRBV5-1	-	TRBD1	TRBJ2-5	TGCGCCAGCAGCCTGAGACAGGGACCAGAGACCCAGTACTTC	CASSLRQGPETQYF
TRBV9	-	-	TRBJ2-3	TGTGCCAGCACCCGGCTGGGGGAGCCGACAGATACGCAGTATTTT	CASTRLGEPTDTQYF
TRBV6-5	many	-	TRBJ2-7	TGTGCCAGCAGTTTAGGACATCTCTCCTACGAGCAGTACTTC	CASSLGHLSYEQYF
TRBV18	-	-	TRBJ2-2	TGTGCCAGCTCACCTGTAGGCTCGATCAACACCGGGGAGCTGTTTTTT	CASSPVGSINTGELFF
TRBV24-1	many	TRBD2	TRBJ2-1	TGTGCCACCAGTCCCCGGGGGGTTGAGCAGTTCTTC	CATSPRGVEQFF
TRBV4-2	-	-	TRBJ2-6	TGTGCCAGCAGCCACCCGAGGGGTCCCTTGAGCTCTGGGGCCAACGTCCTGACTTTC	CASSHPRGPLSSGANVLTF
TRBV3-1	many	-	TRBJ1-1	TGTGCCAGCAGCCAAGATCTAGCCGGGGGTCGAACTGAAGCTTTCTTT	CASSQDLAGGRTEAFF
TRBV10-1	-	TRBD2	TRBJ2-3	TGCGCCAGCAGTGAGTCGATCGCGGGAGGCACAGATACGCAGTATTTT	CASSESIAGGTDTQYF
TRBV5-1	-	-	TRBJ2-7	TGCGCCAGCAGCCGGGGACCCGACTACGAGCAGTACTTC	CASSRGPDYEQYF
TRBV27	many	TRBD2	TRBJ2-1	TGTGCCAGCAGTTACGGGGTGACAGGAAGGCGGGAGGCCGGTGAGCAGTTCTTC	CASSYGVTGRREAGEQFF
TRBV7-9	many	-	TRBJ2-1	TGTGCCAGCAGCTTAAGGTTCGGGACATCCTACAATGAGCAGTTCTTC	CASSLRFGTSYNEQFF
TRBV28	-	-	TRBJ1-2	TGTGCCAGCAGCGAGGTGGACAAGAACTATGGCTACACCTTC	CASSEVDKNYGYTF
TRBV6-5	many	-	TRBJ2-7	TGTGCCAGCAGTTCACCACATGACTACTACGAGCAGTACTTC	CASSSPHDYYEQYF
TRBV20-1	-	TRBD2	TRBJ2-3	TGCAGTGCCCAAGGGGCGGGAGGGCATATGGATACGCAGTATTTT	CSAQGAGGHMDTQYF
TRBV7-9	many	-	TRBJ2-7	TGTGCCAGCAGCTTCCCGGGACACTCAAGCTCCTACGAGCAGTACTTC	CASSFPGHSSSYEQYF
TRBV28	many	-	TRBJ1-2	TGTGCCAGCAGTAATAACTATGGCTACACCTTC	CASSNNYGYTF
TRBV28	-	-	TRBJ2-2	TGTGCCACGACGGTGGGGGGCAGGGACACCGGGGAGCTGTTTTTT	CATTVGGRDTGELFF
TRBV2	many	-	TRBJ2-5	TGTGCCAGCAATTGGGTCCGCCAAGAGACCCAGTACTTC	CASNWVRQETQYF
TRBV12-3/TRBV12-4	many	-	TRBJ2-7	TGTGCCAGCAGTGACCTGTCGGGAGCATGTTACTTC	CASSDLSGACYF
TRBV24-1	many	TRBD2	TRBJ2-1	TGTGCCACCAGTGATTGGCGGGGGACCGGGGCCCACAATGAGCAGTTCTTC	CATSDWRGTGAHNEQFF
TRBV3-1	many	TRBD2	TRBJ2-1	TGTGCCAGCAGCCATAGCGGCGGGAGGGCCGGGAATGAGCAGTTCTTC	CASSHSGGRAGNEQFF
TRBV12-3/TRBV12-4	many	-	TRBJ2-2	TGTGCCAGCAGTTTGGGGGGGCCAGGGACCGGGGAGCTGTTTTTT	CASSLGGPGTGELFF
TRBV6-1	many	-	TRBJ2-4	TGTGCCAGCAGTGAAGGGCGCAAAAACATTCAGTACTTC	CASSEGRKNIQYF
TRBV28	many	TRBD1	TRBJ2-7	TGTGCCAGCAGTACAAGGGACAGCTCCTACGAGCAGTACTTC	CASSTRDSSYEQYF
TRBV5-1	few	TRBD1	TRBJ1-1	TGCGCCAGCAGCTTGGTACAGGGGTGGACTGAAGCTTTCTTT	CASSLVQGWTEAFF
TRBV3-1	few	TRBD1	TRBJ2-7	TGTGCCAGCAGCCAAGGCGGACAGGGCTACGAGCAGTACTTC	CASSQGGQGYEQYF
TRBV28	many	-	TRBJ1-3	TGTGCCAGTACTACCCTAGGGATCTCTGGAAACACCATATATTTT	CASTTLGISGNTIYF
TRBV20-1	-	TRBD2	TRBJ2-3	TGCAGTGCTAATAGCGGGAGGGAGGCAGATACGCAGTATTTT	CSANSGREADTQYF
TRBV12-3/TRBV12-4	many	-	TRBJ1-4	TGTGCCAGCAGTCCCTCCGTCGGCGGTGAAAAACTGTTTTTT	CASSPSVGGEKLFF
TRBV28	many	-	TRBJ2-2	TGTGCCAGCAGGTCTGGAATGAACACCGGGGAGCTGTTTTTT	CASRSGMNTGELFF
TRBV7-2	many	-	TRBJ2-7	TGTGCCAGCAGCCAGGCGGGGGCAGAGCAGTACTTC	CASSQAGAEQYF
TRBV19	many	TRBD1	TRBJ2-7	TGTGCCAGTAGTTTTGCGGGACAGGGCTACGAGCAGTACTTC	CASSFAGQGYEQYF
TRBV29-1	few	-	TRBJ2-5	TGCAGCGTTGAGGCAGCTCGAGAGACCCAGTACTTC	CSVEAARETQYF
TRBV9	many	TRBD1	TRBJ1-3	TGTGCCAGCAGCGTAGCTCCGCAGGGGGATGGAAACACCATATATTTT	CASSVAPQGDGNTIYF
TRBV10-3	many	TRBD2	TRBJ2-1	TGTGCCATCAAACCGGGAGGTGAAAATGAGCAGTTCTTC	CAIKPGGENEQFF
TRBV7-9	many	-	TRBJ1-1	TGTGCCAGCAGCTTAGCGAGTCGGGGGGGAGGCACTGAAGCTTTCTTT	CASSLASRGGGTEAFF
TRBV28	-	-	TRBJ2-5	TGTGCCAGCAGTCTAGGGCCGGGCGTAGGGGAACGAGAGACCCAGTACTTC	CASSLGPGVGERETQYF
TRBV19	many	-	TRBJ1-5	TGTGCCAGTAGTATAGATGGACCGGGGGGGGCGCGAAATCAGCCCCAGCATTTT	CASSIDGPGGARNQPQHF
TRBV2	many	-	TRBJ1-2	TGTGCCAGCAGTGAAGTGAAAGGGGCGAATGGCTACACCTTC	CASSEVKGANGYTF
TRBV18	many	-	TRBJ1-6	TGTGCCAGCTCGTCAGGGGTCAATTCACCCCTCCACTTT	CASSSGVNSPLHF
TRBV6-1	many	TRBD2	TRBJ2-5	TGTGCCAGCAGTGAAGCAACCGGGACTAGCTCCTTCCAAGAGACCCAGTACTTC	CASSEATGTSSFQETQYF
TRBV6-1	many	-	TRBJ1-1	TGTGCCAGCAGCAAGGGCACAAACACTGAAGCTTTCTTT	CASSKGTNTEAFF
TRBV9	many	TRBD2	TRBJ2-1	TGTGCCAGCAGCGTAGGCTTTACACTAGCGGGTTACAATGAGCAGTTCTTC	CASSVGFTLAGYNEQFF
TRBV12-3/TRBV12-4	many	TRBD2	TRBJ2-5	TGTGCCAGCCGGGGGGGCAGACGAGAGACCCAGTACTTC	CASRGGRRETQYF
TRBV20-1	many	TRBD1	TRBJ2-7	TGCAGTGCTAGTTCCCCTCGACAGGGAAGTCACGAGCAGTACTTC	CSASSPRQGSHEQYF
TRBV5-1	-	-	TRBJ2-5	TGCGCCAGCAGCTCACGGGGAGGACAAGAGACCCAGTACTTC	CASSSRGGQETQYF
TRBV11-2	many	-	TRBJ2-1	TGTGCCAGCAGCCGCAGACCCTACAATGAGCAGTTCTTC	CASSRRPYNEQFF